Sequencing of this T cell receptor beta chain was carried out in a study of T cells after yellow fever vaccination. This clonotype was seen at least ten times. Synthesis of TCR cDNA relied on 5'RACE template switching, which attached a universal primer site and UMIs. Each CDR3 protein gets one entry after TCRdb re-called the 5' RACE reads with MiXCR. The sample holds 250,000 to 400,000 distinct CDR3 sequences, approximately 4.3% seen once. Trimming took off 3 bases at V and 0 bases at J, with 18 bases between the two ends. Germline CDR1 is SGHVS and CDR2 is FNYEAQ. CDR3 length: 18 residues. The receptor comes from a man between 18 and 35 years old who received the YFV17D yellow fever vaccine. This sequence joins TRBV7-6 and TRBJ1-3, with D perhaps TRBD1 (5 bases). The sample consisted of PBMCs, taken 15 days after the yellow fever booster vaccination. The CDR3 protein is CASSLGPGGRGSGNTIYF. The CDR3 region has the DNA TGTGCCAGCAGCTTGGGGCCGGGGGGACGGGGCTCTGGAAACACCATATATTTT.